This T cell receptor (beta chain) was identified during a study of shared clonotypes between healthy human individuals. The ends were cut back, 0 bases at V and 7 bases at J, with 16 bases in the middle. Germline V CDR1 and CDR2: MNHNY, SVGAGI (reference sequence). The CDR3 consists of 16 residues. Sequencing used immunoSEQ multiplex PCR; TCRdb keeps in-frame clones, though not all of them. The table includes around 1.9 million clones, 93% detected once. This clone was seen only once. In the naive CD8 group, cells lacked CD45RO and were positively selected for CCR7, so terminally differentiated effector memory CD45RA+ cells were left out.

The sample consisted of naive CD8+ T cells from PBMCs. This chain links TRBV6-6 with TRBJ2-1, with D perhaps matching TRBD1 (6 bases). This sequence was found in a man aged 18 to 29 in good health. Some clones in this sample may be carry-over from other donors' samples. Here the CDR3 reads CASSYSQGSHRNEQFF. CDR3 in DNA: TGTGCCAGCAGTTACTCTCAGGGGTCCCACCGGAATGAGCAGTTCTTC.